A selection of T cell receptor beta chains follows, all from one sample in a study of shared clonotypes between healthy human individuals. Only in-frame clones appear in the TCRdb table, and some are missing; sequencing was by immunoSEQ multiplex PCR. The sample shows fewer than 1.4 million clones, approximately 80% of them seen only once. Sequenced sample: memory CD4+ T cells from PBMCs. The receptor source for this set is a man aged 18 to 29 in good health. Some clones in this sample may be carry-over from other donors' samples. CDR3s include the opening cysteine and the closing phenylalanine or tryptophan.

v_gene	j_gene	CDR3aa
TRBV5-1	TRBJ2-2	CASSFEQGAFTGELFF
TRBV28	TRBJ1-5	CASIPGSNQPQHF
TRBV5-1	TRBJ1-2	CASSLLAQGSGYTF
TRBV27	TRBJ1-1	CASTPGRSYNTEAFF
TRBV27	TRBJ2-6	CASSRRTAGQGAGANVLTF
TRBV30	TRBJ2-7	CACSLDRGHEQYF
TRBV5-1	TRBJ2-5	CASSLGVGETQYF
TRBV15	TRBJ2-1	CATSRGGTSGRNEQFF
TRBV6-1	TRBJ1-1	CASTLEVNTEAFF
TRBV27	TRBJ1-1	CCGGRTTEAFF
TRBV5-1	TRBJ1-4	CASSFGQASGKLFF
TRBV5-4	TRBJ1-3	CASSPHYRGRGNTIYF
TRBV5-1	TRBJ2-6	CASSLLISGANVLTF
TRBV27	TRBJ1-2	CASSFYRGAVEGYTF
TRBV6-6	TRBJ1-5	CASSYWKGGGNQPQHF
TRBV5-4	TRBJ2-3	CASSLTSGTDTQYF
TRBV18	TRBJ1-5	CASSLLPGALNQPQHF
TRBV2	TRBJ2-6	CASSEGRNSGANVLTF
TRBV28	TRBJ1-4	CASSAYRLRQTYEKLFF
TRBV7-9	TRBJ2-7	CASSPTSGYSYEQYF
TRBV6-6	TRBJ2-5	CASSNSGRAWETQYF
TRBV2	TRBJ2-2	CASSSTGWQTGELFF